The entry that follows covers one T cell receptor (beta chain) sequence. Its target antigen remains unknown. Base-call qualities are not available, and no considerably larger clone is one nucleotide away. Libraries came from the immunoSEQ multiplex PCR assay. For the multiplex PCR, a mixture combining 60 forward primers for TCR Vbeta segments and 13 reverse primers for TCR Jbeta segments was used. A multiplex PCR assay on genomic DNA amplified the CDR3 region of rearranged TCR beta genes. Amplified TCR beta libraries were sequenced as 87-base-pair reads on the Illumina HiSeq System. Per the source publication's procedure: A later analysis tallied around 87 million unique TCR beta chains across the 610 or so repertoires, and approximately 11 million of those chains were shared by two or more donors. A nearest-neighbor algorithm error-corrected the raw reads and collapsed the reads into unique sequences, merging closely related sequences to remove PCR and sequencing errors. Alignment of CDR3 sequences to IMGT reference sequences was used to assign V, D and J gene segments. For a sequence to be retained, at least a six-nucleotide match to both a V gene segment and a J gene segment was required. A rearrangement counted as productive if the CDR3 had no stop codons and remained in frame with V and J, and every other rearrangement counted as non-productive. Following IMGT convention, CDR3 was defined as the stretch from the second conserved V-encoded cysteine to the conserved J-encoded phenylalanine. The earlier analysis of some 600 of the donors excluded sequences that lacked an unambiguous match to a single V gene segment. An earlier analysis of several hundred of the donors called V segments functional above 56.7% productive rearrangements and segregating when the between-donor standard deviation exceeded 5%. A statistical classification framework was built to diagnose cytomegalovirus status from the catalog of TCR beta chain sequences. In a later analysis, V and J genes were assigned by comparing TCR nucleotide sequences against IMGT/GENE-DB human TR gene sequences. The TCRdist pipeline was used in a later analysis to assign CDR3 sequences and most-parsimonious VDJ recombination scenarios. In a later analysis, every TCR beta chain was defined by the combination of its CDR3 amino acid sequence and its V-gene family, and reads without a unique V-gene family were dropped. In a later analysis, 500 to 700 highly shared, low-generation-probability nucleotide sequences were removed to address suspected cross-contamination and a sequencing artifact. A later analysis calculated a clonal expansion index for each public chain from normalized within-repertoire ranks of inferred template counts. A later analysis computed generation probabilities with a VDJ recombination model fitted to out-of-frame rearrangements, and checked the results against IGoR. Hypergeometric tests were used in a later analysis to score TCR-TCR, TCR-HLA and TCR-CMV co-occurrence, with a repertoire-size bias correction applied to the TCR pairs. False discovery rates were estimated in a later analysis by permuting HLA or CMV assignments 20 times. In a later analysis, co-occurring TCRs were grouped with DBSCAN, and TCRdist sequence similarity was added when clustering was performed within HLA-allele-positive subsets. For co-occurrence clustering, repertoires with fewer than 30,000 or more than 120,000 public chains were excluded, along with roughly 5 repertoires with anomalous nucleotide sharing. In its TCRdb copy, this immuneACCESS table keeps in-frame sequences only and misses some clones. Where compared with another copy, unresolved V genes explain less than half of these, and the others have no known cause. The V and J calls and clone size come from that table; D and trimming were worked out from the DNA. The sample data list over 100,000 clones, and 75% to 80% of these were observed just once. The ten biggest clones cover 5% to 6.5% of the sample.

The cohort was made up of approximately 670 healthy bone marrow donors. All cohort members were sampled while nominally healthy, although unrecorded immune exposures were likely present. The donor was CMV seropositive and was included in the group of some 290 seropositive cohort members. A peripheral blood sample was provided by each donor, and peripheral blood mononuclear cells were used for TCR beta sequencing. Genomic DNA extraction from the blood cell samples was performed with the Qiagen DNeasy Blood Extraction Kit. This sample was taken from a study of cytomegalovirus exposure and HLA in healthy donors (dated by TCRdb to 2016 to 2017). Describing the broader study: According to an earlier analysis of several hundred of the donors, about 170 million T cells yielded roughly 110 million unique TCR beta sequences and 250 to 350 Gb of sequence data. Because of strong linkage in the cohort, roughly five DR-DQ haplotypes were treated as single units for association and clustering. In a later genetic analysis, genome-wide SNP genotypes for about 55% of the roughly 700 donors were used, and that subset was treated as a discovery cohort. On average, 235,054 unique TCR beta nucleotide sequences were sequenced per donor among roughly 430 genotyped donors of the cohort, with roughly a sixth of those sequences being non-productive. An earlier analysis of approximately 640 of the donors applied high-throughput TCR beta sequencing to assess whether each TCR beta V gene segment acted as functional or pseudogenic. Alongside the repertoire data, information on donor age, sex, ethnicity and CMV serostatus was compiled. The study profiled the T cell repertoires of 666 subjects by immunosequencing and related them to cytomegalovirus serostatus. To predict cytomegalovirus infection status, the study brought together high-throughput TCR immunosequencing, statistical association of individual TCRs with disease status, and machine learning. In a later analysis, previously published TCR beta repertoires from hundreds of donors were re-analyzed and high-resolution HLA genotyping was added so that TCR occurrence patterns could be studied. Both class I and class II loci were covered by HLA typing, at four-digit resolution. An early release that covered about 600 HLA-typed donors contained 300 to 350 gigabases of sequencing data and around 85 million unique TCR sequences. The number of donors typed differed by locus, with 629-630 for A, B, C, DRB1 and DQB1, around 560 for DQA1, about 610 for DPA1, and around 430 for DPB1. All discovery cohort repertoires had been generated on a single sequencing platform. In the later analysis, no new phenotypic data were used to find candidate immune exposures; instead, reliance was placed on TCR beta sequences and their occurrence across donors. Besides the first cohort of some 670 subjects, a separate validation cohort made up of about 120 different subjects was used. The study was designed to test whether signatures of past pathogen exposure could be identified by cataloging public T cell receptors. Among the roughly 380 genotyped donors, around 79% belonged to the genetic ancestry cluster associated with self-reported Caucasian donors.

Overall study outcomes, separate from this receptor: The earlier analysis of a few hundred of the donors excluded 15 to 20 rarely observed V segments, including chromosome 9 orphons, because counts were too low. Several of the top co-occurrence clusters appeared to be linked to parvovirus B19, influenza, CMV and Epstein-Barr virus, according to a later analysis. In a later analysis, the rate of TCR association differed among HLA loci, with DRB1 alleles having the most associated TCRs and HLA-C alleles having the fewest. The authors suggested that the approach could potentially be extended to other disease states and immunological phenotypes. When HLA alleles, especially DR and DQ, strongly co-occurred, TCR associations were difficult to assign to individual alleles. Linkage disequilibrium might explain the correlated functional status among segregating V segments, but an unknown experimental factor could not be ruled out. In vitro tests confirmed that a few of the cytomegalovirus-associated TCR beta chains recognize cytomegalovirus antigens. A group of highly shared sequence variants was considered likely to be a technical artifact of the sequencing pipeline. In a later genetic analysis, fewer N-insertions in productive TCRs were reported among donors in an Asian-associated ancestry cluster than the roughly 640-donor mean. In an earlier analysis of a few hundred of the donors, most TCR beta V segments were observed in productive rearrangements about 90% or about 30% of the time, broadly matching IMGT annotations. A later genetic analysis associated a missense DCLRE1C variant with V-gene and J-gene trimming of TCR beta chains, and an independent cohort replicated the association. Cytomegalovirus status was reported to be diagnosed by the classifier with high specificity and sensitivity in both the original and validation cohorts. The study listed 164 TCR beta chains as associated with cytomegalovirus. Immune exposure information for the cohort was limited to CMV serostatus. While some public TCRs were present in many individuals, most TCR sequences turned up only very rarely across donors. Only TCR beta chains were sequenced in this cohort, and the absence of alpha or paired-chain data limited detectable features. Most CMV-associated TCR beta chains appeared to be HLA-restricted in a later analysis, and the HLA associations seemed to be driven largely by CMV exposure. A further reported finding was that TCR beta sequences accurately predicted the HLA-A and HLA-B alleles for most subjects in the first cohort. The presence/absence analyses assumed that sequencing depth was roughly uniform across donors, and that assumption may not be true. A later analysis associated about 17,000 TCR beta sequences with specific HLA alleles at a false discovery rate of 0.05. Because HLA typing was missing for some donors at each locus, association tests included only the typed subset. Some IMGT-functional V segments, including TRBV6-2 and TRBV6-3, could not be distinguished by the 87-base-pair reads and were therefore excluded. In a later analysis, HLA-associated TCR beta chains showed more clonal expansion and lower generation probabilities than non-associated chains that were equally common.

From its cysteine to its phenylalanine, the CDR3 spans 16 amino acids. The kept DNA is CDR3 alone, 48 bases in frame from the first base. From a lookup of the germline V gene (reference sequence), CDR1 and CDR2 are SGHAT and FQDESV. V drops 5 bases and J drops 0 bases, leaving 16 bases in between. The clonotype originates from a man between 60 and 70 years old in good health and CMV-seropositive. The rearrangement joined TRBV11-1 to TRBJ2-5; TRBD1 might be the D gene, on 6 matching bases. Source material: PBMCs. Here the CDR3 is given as CASSPARGSYQETQYF. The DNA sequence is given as TGTGCCAGCAGCCCAGCCAGGGGCTCGTACCAAGAGACCCAGTACTTC.